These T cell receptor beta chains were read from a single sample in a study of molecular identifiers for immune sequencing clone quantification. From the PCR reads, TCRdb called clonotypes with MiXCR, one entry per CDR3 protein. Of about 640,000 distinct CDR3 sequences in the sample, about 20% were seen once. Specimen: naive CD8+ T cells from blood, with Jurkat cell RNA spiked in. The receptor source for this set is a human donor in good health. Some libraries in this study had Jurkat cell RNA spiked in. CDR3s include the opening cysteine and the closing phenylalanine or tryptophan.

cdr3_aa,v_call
CASSSRGTGGGEAYGQYF,TRBV12-3/TRBV12-4
CASSLGWGLITEAFF,TRBV7-9
CASSVGGSRSGELLF,TRBV2
CASSQEGREGYEQYF,TRBV4-3
CASSPSPESSYEQYF,TRBV18
CASSEIGRESTDTQYF,TRBV2
CASSYDVGSEAFF,TRBV6-5
CASSYEDGSSYNEQFF,TRBV6-2/TRBV6-3
CASSGGSGANVLTF,TRBV4-3
CASSTGEQARDTF,TRBV12-3/TRBV12-4
CASSWGVYAEAFF,TRBV12-3/TRBV12-4
CASSLGRGGFEQYF,TRBV28
CASRAGQAYEQYF,TRBV5-1
CASSQEGETGGYHEQYF,TRBV4-3
CASSVTSGYEQYF,TRBV9
CASIWGGTGSETQYF,TRBV28
CAIRHEQGANTIYF,TRBV10-3
CASSFGRIDYEQYF,TRBV27
CASSVKVSGYEQYF,TRBV9
CASSVSGLALSTDTQYF,TRBV25-1
CSARDGSTGLETQYF,TRBV20-1
CASSLGVAYNEQFF,TRBV5-6
CASSTRLGEKLFF,TRBV12-3/TRBV12-4
CASLDRPIDVIWPYYGYTF,TRBV19
CASSEGEDRSRRSTEAFF,TRBV2
CAWSFGPTDTQYF,TRBV30
CASSLAGWGSGNTIYF,TRBV5-1
CASSLGLAGGSNTGELFF,TRBV7-3
CASSLAQSTYEQYF,TRBV5-1
CASSQTGAEQFF,TRBV5-4
CACSPLAGVETQYF,TRBV6-5
CASRSTGNGYGYTF,TRBV12-3/TRBV12-4
CASSFAAGAQETQYF,TRBV13
CASSLVAGGQGTQYF,TRBV7-9
CASSPGGRAKNIQYF,TRBV27
CASSAGTLNYGYTF,TRBV27
CASSQEWASGGLETQYF,TRBV4-1
CASSKGQGVLETQYF,TRBV7-7
CASSSSMGLPYEQYF,TRBV12-3/TRBV12-4
CAWSGAVRTGAYLYEQFF,TRBV30
CASSLLTSLSSYNEQFF,TRBV28
CASSEVGGISYQETQYF,TRBV6-1
CASSQDHPRQRWGQETQYF,TRBV14
CASSPPGGSNEQFF,TRBV7-9
CASSLASRDSTYEQYF,TRBV7-9
CSAYSSTPTYNGQFF,TRBV20-1
CASSPQGPLPKLFF,TRBV7-9
CASSLQGALYEQYF,TRBV27
CASSLDRVEAFF,TRBV28
CASSQGALGSTEAFF,TRBV4-1
CASRSLRLRGRQGTETFF,TRBV7-8
CASSSGDRLPTEAFF,TRBV19
CASSQTATNEKLLF,TRBV3-1
CASNHRGIYEQYF,TRBV6-1
CAISPVPGQGTGETQYF,TRBV10-3
CASSYPTGDLRGNQPQHF,TRBV6-6